This TCR beta chain was profiled in a study of cytomegalovirus exposure and HLA in healthy donors. About the research overall: Inside one of the first data releases sat some 85 million unique TCRs taken from HLA-typed donors.

Study findings and constraints: The authors later linked a missense DCLRE1C variant to TCR beta V- and J-gene trimming. In a later analysis, most CMV-associated TCR beta chains appeared HLA-restricted.

This clone was seen more than once but under ten times. Its cognate antigen is unknown. The CDR3 length is 14 residues. The V end lost 5 bases, the J end lost 4 bases, and 14 bases lay between the germline ends. Per the germline V gene, CDR1 is MNHEY and CDR2 is SVGAGI. Researchers ran the PCR with 60 Vbeta and 13 Jbeta primers. Measured with immunoSEQ multiplex PCR; TCRdb has only the in-frame clones, and not every one. The table lists about 140,000 clones, 76% of them singletons. The chain combines TRBV6-5 with TRBJ2-5; D perhaps matches TRBD2 (5 bases). Source material: PBMCs. This TCR derives from a man aged 35 to 55 in good health and CMV-seronegative. The CDR3 DNA reads as TGTGCCAGCAGTGGAAGGGAGCGCGGAGAGACCCAGTACTTC. Residues: CASSGRERGETQYF.